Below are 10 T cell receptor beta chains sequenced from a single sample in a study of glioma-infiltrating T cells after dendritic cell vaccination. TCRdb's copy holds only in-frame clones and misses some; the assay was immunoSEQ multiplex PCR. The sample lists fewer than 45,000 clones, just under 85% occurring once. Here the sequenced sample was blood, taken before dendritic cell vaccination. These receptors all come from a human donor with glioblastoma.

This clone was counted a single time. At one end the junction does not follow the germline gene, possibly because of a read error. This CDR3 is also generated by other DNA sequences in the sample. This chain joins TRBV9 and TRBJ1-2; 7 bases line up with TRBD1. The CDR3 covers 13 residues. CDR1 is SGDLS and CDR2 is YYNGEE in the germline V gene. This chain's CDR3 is CASRVTGKGRYTF. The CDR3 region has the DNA TGTGCTAGCAGGGTGACAGGGAAGGGACGGTACACCTTC. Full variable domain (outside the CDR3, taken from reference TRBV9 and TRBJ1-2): DSGVTQTPKHLITATGQRVTLRCSPRSGDLSVYWYQQSLDQGLQFLIQYYNGEERAKGNILERFSAQQFPDLHSELNLSSLELGDSALYFCASRVTGKGRYTFGSGTRLTVV.

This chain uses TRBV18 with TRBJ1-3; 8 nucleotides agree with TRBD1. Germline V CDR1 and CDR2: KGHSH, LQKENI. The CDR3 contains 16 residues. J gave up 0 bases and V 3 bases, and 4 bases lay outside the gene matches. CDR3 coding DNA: TGTGCCAGCTCACCCTCAGGGGGCACCTCTGGAAACACCATATATTTT. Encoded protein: CASSPSGGTSGNTIYF. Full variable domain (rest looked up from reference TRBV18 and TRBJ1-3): NAGVMQNPRHLVRRRGQEARLRCSPMKGHSHVYWYRQLPEEGLKFMVYLQKENIIDESGMPKERFSAEFPKEGPSILRIQQVVRGDSAAYFCASSPSGGTSGNTIYFGEGSWLTVV.

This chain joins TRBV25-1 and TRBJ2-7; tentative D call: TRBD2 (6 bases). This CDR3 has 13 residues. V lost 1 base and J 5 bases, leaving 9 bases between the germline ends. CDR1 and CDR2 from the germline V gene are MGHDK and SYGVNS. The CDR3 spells CASSEFRRDEQYF. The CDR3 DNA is TGTGCCAGCAGTGAATTTCGGAGGGACGAGCAGTACTTC.

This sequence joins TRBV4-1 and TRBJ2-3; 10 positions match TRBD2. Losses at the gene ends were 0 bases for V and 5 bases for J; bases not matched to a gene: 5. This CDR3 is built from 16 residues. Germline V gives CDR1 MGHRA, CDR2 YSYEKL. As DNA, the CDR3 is TGCGCCAGCAGCCAAGAAGAGCGGGGGGGCCAAGATACGCAGTATTTT. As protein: CASSQEERGGQDTQYF.

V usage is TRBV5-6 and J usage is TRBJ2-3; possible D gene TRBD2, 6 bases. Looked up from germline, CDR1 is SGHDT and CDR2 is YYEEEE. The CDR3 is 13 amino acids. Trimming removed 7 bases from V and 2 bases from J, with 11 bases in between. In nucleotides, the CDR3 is TGTGCCAGCGCGGGAACCTACACAGATACGCAGTATTTT. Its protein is CASAGTYTDTQYF.

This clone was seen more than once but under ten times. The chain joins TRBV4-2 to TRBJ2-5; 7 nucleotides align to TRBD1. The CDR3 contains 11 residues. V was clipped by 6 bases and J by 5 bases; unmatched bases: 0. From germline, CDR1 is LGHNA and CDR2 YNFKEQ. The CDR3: CASRQGETQYF. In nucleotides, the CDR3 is TGTGCCAGCAGACAGGGGGAGACCCAGTACTTC.

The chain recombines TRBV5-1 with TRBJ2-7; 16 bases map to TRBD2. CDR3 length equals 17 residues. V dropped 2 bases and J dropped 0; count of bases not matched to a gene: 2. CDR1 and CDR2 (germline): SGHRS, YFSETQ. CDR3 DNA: TGCGCCAGCAGCTTAGGGACTAGCGGGGGGGTCTCCTACGAGCAGTACTTC. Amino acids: CASSLGTSGGVSYEQYF.

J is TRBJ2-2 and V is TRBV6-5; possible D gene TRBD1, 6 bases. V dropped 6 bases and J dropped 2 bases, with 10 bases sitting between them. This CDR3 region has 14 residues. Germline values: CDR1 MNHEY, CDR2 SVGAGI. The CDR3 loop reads CASRRGSNTGELFF. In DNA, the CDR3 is TGTGCCAGCAGAAGGGGGAGCAACACCGGGGAGCTGTTTTTT.

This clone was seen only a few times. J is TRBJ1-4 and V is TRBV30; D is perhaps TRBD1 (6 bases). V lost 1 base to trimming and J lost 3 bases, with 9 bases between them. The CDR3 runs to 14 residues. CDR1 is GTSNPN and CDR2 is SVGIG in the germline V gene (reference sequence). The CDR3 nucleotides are TGTGCCTGGAGTGGACAGGTATCTAATGAAAAACTGTTTTTT. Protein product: CAWSGQVSNEKLFF.

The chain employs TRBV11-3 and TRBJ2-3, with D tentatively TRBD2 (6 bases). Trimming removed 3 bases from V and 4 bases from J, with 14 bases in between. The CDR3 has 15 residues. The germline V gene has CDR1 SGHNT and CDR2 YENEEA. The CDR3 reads CASSLEGLASDTQYF. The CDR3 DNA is TGTGCCAGCAGCTTGGAGGGACTGGCCTCAGATACGCAGTATTTT.